These 5 T cell receptor beta chains were sequenced from one sample in a study of cytomegalovirus exposure and HLA in healthy donors. Both 60 Vbeta primers and 13 Jbeta primers went into the PCR. Some clones are missing from TCRdb's copy, which holds only in-frame ones; the method was immunoSEQ multiplex PCR. Found here are 100,000 to 150,000 clones, roughly 72% of them singletons; the top ten hold roughly 1.9%. Sequences were obtained from PBMCs. The receptor set was obtained from a woman in her 50s in good health and CMV-seronegative.

This chain uses TRBV9 with TRBJ2-1; 11 nucleotides align to TRBD2. Germline trimming cut 2 bases from V and 0 bases from J; bases unmatched to any gene: 16. From germline, CDR1 is SGDLS and CDR2 YYNGEE. The CDR3 totals 21 residues. The CDR3 coding sequence is TGTGCCAGCAGCGTTCGGGGCGGTGGGACTAGCGGCCTCAGCTCCTACAATGAGCAGTTCTTC. It encodes CASSVRGGGTSGLSSYNEQFF. The full variable domain, in which reference TRBV9 and TRBJ2-1 provide the parts outside the CDR3, is DSGVTQTPKHLITATGQRVTLRCSPRSGDLSVYWYQQSLDQGLQFLIQYYNGEERAKGNILERFSAQQFPDLHSELNLSSLELGDSALYFCASSVRGGGTSGLSSYNEQFFGPGTRLTVL.

This clone was detected once. The V and J genes are TRBV5-4 and TRBJ2-3, with 10 bases that match TRBD2. The V segment lost 4 bases and the J segment 6 bases; nucleotides outside the gene matches: 17. The CDR3 has 18 residues. In germline, CDR1 is SGHNT, CDR2 YYREEE (reference sequence). This CDR3 reads CASSPGGLAGVRKDTQYF. The CDR3 DNA is TGTGCCAGCAGCCCAGGGGGGCTAGCGGGAGTTCGCAAGGATACGCAGTATTTT.

The chain uses TRBV27 and TRBJ2-5, with 10 bases matching TRBD2. Germline CDR1 and CDR2: MNHEY and SMNVEV (reference sequence). V lost 6 bases and J lost 4; bases outside the gene matches: 5. This CDR3 contains 14 residues. CDR3 in DNA: TGTGCCAGCAGCCATGGACTAGCGGCAGAGACCCAGTACTTC. This translates into CASSHGLAAETQYF.

This sequence joins TRBV6-6 and TRBJ1-5; D uncertain. In germline, CDR1 is MNHNY, CDR2 SVGAGI (reference sequence). With 4 bases removed from V and 7 bases from J, the gap between germline ends came to 17 bases. The CDR3 totals 15 residues. DNA of the CDR3: TGTGCCAGCAGTTCCACCCCCGGGTCTGGGCAGCCCCAGCATTTT. It translates to CASSSTPGSGQPQHF.

The chain employs TRBV19 and TRBJ2-1; the match to TRBD2 covers 10 bases. Germline loops: CDR1 LNHDA, CDR2 SQIVND (reference sequence). The CDR3 has 14 residues. V was pared by 4 bases and J by 8 bases, with 5 bases of the junction left unmatched. CDR3 region: CASSKREGVDEQFF. The CDR3 nucleotides are TGTGCCAGTAGTAAGCGGGAGGGGGTAGATGAGCAGTTCTTC.